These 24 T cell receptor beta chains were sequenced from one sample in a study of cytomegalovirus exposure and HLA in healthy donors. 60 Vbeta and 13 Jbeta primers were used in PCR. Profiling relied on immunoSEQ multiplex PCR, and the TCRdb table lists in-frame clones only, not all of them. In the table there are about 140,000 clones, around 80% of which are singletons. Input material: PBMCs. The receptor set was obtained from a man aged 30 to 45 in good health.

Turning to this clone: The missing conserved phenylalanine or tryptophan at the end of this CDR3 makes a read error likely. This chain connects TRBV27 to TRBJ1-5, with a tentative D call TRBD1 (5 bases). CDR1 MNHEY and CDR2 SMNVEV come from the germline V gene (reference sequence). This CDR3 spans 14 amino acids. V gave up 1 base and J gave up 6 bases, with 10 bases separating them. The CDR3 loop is CASSLYSGGQPQHL. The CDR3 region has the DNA TGTGCCAGCAGTTTATACTCGGGGGGTCAGCCCCAGCATCTT.

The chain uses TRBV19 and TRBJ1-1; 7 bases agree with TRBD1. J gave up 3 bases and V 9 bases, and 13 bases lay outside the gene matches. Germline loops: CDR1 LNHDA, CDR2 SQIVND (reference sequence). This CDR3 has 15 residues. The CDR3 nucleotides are TGTGCCAGCCGCCGGAGGGGGCGCGGGGACACTGAAGCTTTCTTT. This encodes CASRRRGRGDTEAFF.

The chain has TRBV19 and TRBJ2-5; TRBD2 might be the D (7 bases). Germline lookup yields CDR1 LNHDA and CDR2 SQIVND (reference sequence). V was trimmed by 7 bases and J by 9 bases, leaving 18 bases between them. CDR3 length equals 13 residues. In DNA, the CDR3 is TGTGCCAGTACCCGGGGGGCCGGGGGTCCCCAGTACTTC. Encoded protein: CASTRGAGGPQYF. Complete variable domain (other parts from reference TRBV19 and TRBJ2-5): DGGITQSPKYLFRKEGQNVTLSCEQNLNHDAMYWYRQDPGQGLRLIYYSQIVNDFQKGDIAEGYSVSREKKESFPLTVTSAQKNPTAFYLCASTRGAGGPQYFGPGTRLLVL.

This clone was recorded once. Written as DNA, the CDR3 is TGTGCCAGCAGCCCTTGGCCCCGGGATGGGCCGGGCGGCTACACCTTC. The encoded protein is CASSPWPRDGPGGYTF. The chain employs TRBV7-2 and TRBJ1-2; D is undetermined. V was trimmed by 5 bases and J by 8 bases, leaving 24 bases between them. Looked up from germline, CDR1 is SGHTA and CDR2 is FQGNSA. The CDR3 spans 16 residues.

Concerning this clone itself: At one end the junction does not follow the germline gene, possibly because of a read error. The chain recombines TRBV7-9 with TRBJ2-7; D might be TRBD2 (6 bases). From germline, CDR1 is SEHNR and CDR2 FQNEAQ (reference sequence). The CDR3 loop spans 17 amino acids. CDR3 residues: CSSSLWGVGLPSHEQYF. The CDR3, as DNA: TGTTCCAGCAGCTTGTGGGGGGTGGGCCTCCCGTCCCACGAGCAGTACTTC.

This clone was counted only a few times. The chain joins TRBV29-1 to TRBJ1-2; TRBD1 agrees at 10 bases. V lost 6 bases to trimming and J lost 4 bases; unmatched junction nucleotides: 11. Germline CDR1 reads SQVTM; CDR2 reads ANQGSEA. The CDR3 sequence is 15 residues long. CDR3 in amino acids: CSVAWSGQGSYGYTF. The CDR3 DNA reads TGCAGCGTCGCCTGGTCGGGACAGGGGAGCTATGGCTACACCTTC. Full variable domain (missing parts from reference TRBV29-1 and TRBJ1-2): SAVISQKPSRDICQRGTSLTIQCQVDSQVTMMFWYRQQPGQSLTLIATANQGSEATYESGFVIDKFPISRPNLTFSTLTVSNMSPEDSSIYLCSVAWSGQGSYGYTFGSGTRLTVV.

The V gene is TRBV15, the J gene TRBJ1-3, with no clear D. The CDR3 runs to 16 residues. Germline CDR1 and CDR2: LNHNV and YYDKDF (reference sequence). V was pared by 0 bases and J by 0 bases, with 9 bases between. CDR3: CATSRDQAFSGNTIYF. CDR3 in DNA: TGTGCCACCAGCAGAGATCAGGCCTTCTCTGGAAACACCATATATTTT.

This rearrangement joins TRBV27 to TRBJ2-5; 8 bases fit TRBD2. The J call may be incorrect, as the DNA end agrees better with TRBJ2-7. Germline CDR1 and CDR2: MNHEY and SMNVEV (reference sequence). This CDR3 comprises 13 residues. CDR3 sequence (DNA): TGTGCCAGACTGAGCGGGAGCAAGTACGAGCAGTACTTC. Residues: CARLSGSKYEQYF.

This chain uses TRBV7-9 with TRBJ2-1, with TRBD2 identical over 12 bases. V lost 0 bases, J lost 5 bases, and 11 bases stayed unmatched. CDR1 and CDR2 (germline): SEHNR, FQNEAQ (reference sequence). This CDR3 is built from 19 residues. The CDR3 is CASSLAKASGRAWNNEQFF. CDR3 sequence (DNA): TGTGCCAGCAGCTTAGCGAAGGCTAGCGGGAGGGCCTGGAACAATGAGCAGTTCTTC.

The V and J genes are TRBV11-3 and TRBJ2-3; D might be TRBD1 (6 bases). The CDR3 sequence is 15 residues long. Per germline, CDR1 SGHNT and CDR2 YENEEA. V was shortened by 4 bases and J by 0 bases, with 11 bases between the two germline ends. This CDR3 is CASSSGTSSTDTQYF. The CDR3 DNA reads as TGTGCCAGCAGCTCGGGGACATCTAGCACAGATACGCAGTATTTT. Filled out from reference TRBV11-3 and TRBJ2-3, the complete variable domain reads EAGVVQSPRYKIIEKKQPVAFWCNPISGHNTLYWYLQNLGQGPELLIRYENEEAVDDSQLPKDRFSAERLKGVDSTLKIQPAELGDSAVYLCASSSGTSSTDTQYFGPGTRLTVL.

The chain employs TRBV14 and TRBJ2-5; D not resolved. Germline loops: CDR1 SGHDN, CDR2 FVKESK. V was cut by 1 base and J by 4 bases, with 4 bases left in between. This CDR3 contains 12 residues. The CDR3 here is CASSQAGETQYF. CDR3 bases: TGTGCCAGCAGCCAAGCGGGAGAGACCCAGTACTTC.

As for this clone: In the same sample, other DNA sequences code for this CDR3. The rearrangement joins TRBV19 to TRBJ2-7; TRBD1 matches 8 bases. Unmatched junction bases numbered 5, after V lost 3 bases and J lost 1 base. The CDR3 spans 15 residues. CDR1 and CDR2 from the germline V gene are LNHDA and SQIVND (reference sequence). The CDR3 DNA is TGTGCCAGTAGTATCGCCTGGGACAGGTCCTACGAGCAGTACTTC. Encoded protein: CASSIAWDRSYEQYF.

This CDR3 is CASSLAYDRVYEQYF. CDR3 nucleotide sequence: TGTGCCAGCAGCCTTGCTTACGACAGAGTTTACGAGCAGTACTTC. The V call is TRBV11-3, the J call TRBJ2-7; D possibly corresponds to TRBD1 (5 bases). This CDR3 has 15 residues. V lost 5 bases and J lost 4, with 18 bases in between. Germline lookup yields CDR1 SGHNT and CDR2 YENEEA.

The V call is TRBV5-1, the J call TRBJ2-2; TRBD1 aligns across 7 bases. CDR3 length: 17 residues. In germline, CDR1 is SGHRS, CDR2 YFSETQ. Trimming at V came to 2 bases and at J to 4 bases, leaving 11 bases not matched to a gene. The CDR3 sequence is CASSFTRGKGGTGELFF. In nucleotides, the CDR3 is TGCGCCAGCAGCTTTACCAGGGGGAAAGGGGGCACCGGGGAGCTGTTTTTT.

The CDR3 protein is CAWSVQGYEQYF. The DNA of the CDR3 is TGTGCCTGGAGTGTACAGGGCTACGAGCAGTACTTC. J is TRBJ2-7 and V is TRBV30; weak D call: TRBD1 (6 bases). Germline loops: CDR1 GTSNPN, CDR2 SVGIG (reference sequence). V lost 0 bases, J lost 3 bases, and 6 bases lay in between. CDR3 length: 12 residues.

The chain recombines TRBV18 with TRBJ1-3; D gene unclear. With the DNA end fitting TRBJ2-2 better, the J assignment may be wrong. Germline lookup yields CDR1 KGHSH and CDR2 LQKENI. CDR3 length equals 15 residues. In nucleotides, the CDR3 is TGTGCCACCTTCTACGGCGCCGCGAACACCGGGGAGCTGTTTTTT. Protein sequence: CATFYGAANTGELFF.

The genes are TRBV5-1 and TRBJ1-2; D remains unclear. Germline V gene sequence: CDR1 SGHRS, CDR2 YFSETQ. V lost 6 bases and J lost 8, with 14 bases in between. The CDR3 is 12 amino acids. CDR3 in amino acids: CASKYGEYGYTF. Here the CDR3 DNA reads TGCGCCAGCAAGTACGGGGAATACGGCTACACCTTC.

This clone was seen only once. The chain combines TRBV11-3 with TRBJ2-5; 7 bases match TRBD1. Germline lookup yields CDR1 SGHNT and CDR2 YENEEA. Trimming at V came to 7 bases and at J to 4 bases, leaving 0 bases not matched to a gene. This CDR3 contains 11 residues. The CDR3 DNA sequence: TGTGCCAGCAACAGGGGAGAGACCCAGTACTTC. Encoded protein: CASNRGETQYF.

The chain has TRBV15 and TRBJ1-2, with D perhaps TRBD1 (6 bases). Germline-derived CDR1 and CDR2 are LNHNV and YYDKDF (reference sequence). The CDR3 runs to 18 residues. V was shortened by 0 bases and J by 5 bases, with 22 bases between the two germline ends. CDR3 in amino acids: CATSRDRTGPGERYGYTF. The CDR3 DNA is TGTGCCACCAGCAGAGATCGGACCGGGCCAGGGGAGAGATATGGCTACACCTTC.

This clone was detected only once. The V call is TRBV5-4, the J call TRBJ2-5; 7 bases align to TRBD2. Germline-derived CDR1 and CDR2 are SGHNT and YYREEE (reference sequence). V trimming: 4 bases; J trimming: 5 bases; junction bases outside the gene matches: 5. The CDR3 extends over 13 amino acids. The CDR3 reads CASSPTSLETQYF. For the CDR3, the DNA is TGTGCCAGCAGCCCGACTAGCCTGGAGACCCAGTACTTC. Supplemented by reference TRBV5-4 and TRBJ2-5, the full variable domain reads ETGVTQSPTHLIKTRGQQVTLRCSSQSGHNTVSWYQQALGQGPQFIFQYYREEENGRGNFPPRFSGLQFPNYSSELNVNALELDDSALYLCASSPTSLETQYFGPGTRLLVL.

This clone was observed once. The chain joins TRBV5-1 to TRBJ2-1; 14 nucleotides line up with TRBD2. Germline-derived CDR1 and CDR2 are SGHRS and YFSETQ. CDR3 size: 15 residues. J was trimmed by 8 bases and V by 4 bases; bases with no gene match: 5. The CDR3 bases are TGCGCCAGCAGCCCCGGGACTAGCGGGAGCGATGAGCAGTTCTTC. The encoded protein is CASSPGTSGSDEQFF.

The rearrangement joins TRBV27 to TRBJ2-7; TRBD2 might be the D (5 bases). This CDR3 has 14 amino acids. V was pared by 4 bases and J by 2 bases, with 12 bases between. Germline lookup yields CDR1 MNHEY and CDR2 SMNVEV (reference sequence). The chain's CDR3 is CASSSRRPPYEQYF. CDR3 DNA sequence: TGTGCCAGCAGTTCCCGGAGGCCCCCCTACGAGCAGTACTTC.

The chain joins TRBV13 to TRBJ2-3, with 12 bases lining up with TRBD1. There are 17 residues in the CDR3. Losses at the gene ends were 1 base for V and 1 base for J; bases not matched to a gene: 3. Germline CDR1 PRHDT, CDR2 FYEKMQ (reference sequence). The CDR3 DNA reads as TGTGCCAGCAGCTTAGTGGGACAGGGGGCTCGCACAGATACGCAGTATTTT. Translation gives CASSLVGQGARTDTQYF. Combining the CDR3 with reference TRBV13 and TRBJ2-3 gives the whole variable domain AAGVIQSPRHLIKEKRETATLKCYPIPRHDTVYWYQQGPGQDPQFLISFYEKMQSDKGSIPDRFSAQQFSDYHSELNMSSLELGDSALYFCASSLVGQGARTDTQYFGPGTRLTVL.

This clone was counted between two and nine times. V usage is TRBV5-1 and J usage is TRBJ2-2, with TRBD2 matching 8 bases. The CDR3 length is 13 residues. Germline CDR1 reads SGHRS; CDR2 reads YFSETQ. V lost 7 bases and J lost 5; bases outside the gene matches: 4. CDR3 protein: CASAPGGTGELFF. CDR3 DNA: TGCGCCAGCGCTCCGGGAGGGACCGGGGAGCTGTTTTTT. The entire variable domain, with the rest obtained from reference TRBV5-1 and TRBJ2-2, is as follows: KAGVTQTPRYLIKTRGQQVTLSCSPISGHRSVSWYQQTPGQGLQFLFEYFSETQRNKGNFPGRFSGRQFSNSRSEMNVSTLELGDSALYLCASAPGGTGELFFGEGSRLTVL.